This T cell receptor beta chain appears in the sequencing data of a study of chemoradiotherapy in HPV16-positive cancers. To note about this clone: Its antigen is unidentified.

General observations from the study: In HPV16-positive patients, HPV-responsive T-cell expansion tracked better recurrence-free survival.

Germline V gene sequence: CDR1 SEHNR, CDR2 FQNEAQ (reference sequence). The CDR3 loop spans 15 amino acids. With V trimmed by 1 base and J by 6 bases, 8 bases remained unmatched. The assay was immunoSEQ multiplex PCR, and TCRdb's table has in-frame clones only and misses some. Among approximately 10,000 clones listed, 65% to 70% were seen once. Repertoires were sampled repeatedly during chemoradiotherapy. This receptor was identified in a human donor with HPV-associated anogenital cancer. The sample was collected from a patient who underwent chemoradiotherapy. J is TRBJ2-5 and V is TRBV7-9; 7 bases are a match to TRBD2. CDR3 amino acids: CASSLGTSMSKTQYF. Written as DNA, the CDR3 is TGTGCCAGCAGCTTAGGGACTAGTATGTCCAAGACCCAGTACTTC.